The rows below give T cell receptor beta chains drawn from one sample of a study of TIL therapy for anti-PD-1-resistant metastatic lung cancer. Data came from immunoSEQ multiplex PCR; TCRdb stores just in-frame clones and leaves some out. The table lists about 36,000 clones, 73% of them singletons. Sequences were derived from blood, sampled at baseline. The receptors were sampled from a person between 30 and 79 years old with non-small cell lung cancer. The conserved cysteine and the conserved F or W are not part of the CDR3 here. For some rows the clone size is stated as once, few or many, or as a class when expanded; others skip it.

size	V	CDR3
-	TRBV28	ASSFGQSLREQY
-	TRBV6-1	ASSGPRLGFRNEQF
few	TRBV21-1	ASSKAADTQY
-	TRBV5-6	ASRVISADNSPLR
-	TRBV6-1	ASTLTQETQY
-	TRBV5-8	ASSQGTLPGEAF
-	TRBV9	ASSVGGSHEYEQY
-	TRBV5-7	ASSLRQGIYEQY
few	TRBV6-1	ASSARGRVEKLF
-	TRBV6-1	ASSEVQRANTEAF
-	TRBV20-1	SARKNLGYT
once	TRBV5-6	ASSLTATNYGYT
-	TRBV4-2	ASSLTETAGELF
-	TRBV6-5	ASSGLGSYEQY
-	TRBV5-1	ASSPTGAGETQY
-	TRBV2	ASSLSGGNSPLH
-	TRBV29-1	SVAGTGSSYEQY
-	TRBV5-1	ASSRLGEQF
few	TRBV9	ASSVEVGRTDEQF
-	TRBV28	ASSLEHRRGFTGELF
once	TRBV10-3	AISELEGAQGVNTEAF
-	TRBV7-9	ASSFDGLGYT
-	TRBV14	ASSRPGQAWGYT
-	TRBV7-2	ASRLTGQVNQPQH
-	TRBV6-5	ASSYVGPLNTEAF
few	TRBV19	ASSPTGARVGYT
-	TRBV9	ASSYDGTNEKLF
-	TRBV4-3	ASSQGGMGKTQY
-	TRBV11-3	ASNARRGQERRNTIY
-	TRBV7-2	ASSPTGTTNEKLF
-	TRBV19	ASSIVGETGHTDTQY
once	TRBV4-1	ASSQDGSGVQNTGELF
-	TRBV4-1	ASTDAGVSSYNEQF
few	TRBV28	ASKTSGSSYNSPLH
few	TRBV5-4	ASSWDRFVYQPQH
-	TRBV7-9	ASSFWQGSSGNTIY
-	TRBV27	ASSPSGGAGEQY